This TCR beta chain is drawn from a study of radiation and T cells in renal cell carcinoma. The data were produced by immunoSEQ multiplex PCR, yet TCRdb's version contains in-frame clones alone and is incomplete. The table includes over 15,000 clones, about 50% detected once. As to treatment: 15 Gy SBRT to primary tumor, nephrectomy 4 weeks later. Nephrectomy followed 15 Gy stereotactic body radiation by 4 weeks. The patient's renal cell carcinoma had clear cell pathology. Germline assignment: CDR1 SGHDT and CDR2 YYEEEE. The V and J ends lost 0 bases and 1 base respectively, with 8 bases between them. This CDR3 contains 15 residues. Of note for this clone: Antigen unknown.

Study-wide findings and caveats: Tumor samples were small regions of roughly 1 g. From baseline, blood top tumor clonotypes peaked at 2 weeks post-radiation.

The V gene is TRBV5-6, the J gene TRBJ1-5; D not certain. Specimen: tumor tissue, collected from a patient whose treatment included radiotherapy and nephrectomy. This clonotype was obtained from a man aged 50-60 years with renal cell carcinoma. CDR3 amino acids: CASSLGLGSNQPQHF. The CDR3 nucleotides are TGTGCCAGCAGCTTGGGGCTGGGAAGCAATCAGCCCCAGCATTTT.